This is a list of T cell receptor beta chains from one sample in a study of blood T cell repertoires in COVID-19. Sequencing was performed with immunoSEQ multiplex PCR; in TCRdb, only in-frame clones are kept and a portion is missing. The table has 130,000 to 150,000 clones, roughly 85% seen once. Sequenced material: peripheral blood. The receptors stem from a woman aged 55-70 years with COVID-19, enrolled during active disease. CDR3s include the opening cysteine and the closing phenylalanine or tryptophan. D genes are given only for firm matches. Expanded clones are given a class, and other clones once, few, many or no size at all.

d_call j_call v_call clone_size cdr3_nt cdr3_aa
- TRBJ1-3 TRBV7-2 once TGTGCCAGCAGCGCCGGTCGTCTGCTCTCTGGAAACACCATATATTTT CASSAGRLLSGNTIYF
- TRBJ2-2 TRBV11-2 - TGTGCCAGCAGCTTACGTTACGGGAACACCGGGGAGCTGTTTTTT CASSLRYGNTGELFF
TRBD1 TRBJ1-1 TRBV11-2 - TGTGCCAGCAGCTTCCGGGACAGGGGGCTTGCAGCTTTCTTT CASSFRDRGLAAFF
TRBD1 TRBJ1-2 TRBV29-1 - TGCAGCGTACAAGACAGGGACGGCTACACCTTC CSVQDRDGYTF
- TRBJ1-1 TRBV25-1 - TGTGCCAGCAGTGAAGGAGGCCCCCTCGAAGCTTTCTTT CASSEGGPLEAFF
- TRBJ1-4 TRBV2 - TGTGCCACAGCGGGGACCGGGACGGACTATGAAAAACTGTTTTTT CATAGTGTDYEKLFF
TRBD1 TRBJ2-7 TRBV25-1 - TGTGCCAGCCGACTTTCAGGGGGCCTACAGTACTTC CASRLSGGLQYF
- TRBJ1-6 TRBV5-1 - TGCGCCAGCAGCTTGGGAACAGGGAGCTCCTATAATTCACCCCTCCACTTT CASSLGTGSSYNSPLHF
TRBD2 TRBJ2-5 TRBV7-3 - TGTGCCAGCAGCTTCAGCGGGGGGGAGACCCAGTACTTC CASSFSGGETQYF
- TRBJ1-1 TRBV19 - TGTGCCAGTAGTATTTACCGGGGTCAGGCTTTCTTT CASSIYRGQAFF